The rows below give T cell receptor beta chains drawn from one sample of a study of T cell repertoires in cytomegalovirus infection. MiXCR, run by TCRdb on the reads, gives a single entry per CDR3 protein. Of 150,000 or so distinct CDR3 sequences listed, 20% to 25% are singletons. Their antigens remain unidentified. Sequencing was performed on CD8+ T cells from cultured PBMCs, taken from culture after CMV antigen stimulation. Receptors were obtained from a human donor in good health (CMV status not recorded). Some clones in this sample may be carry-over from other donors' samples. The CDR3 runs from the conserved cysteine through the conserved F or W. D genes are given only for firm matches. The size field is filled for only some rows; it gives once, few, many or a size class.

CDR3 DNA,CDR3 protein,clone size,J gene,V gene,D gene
TGTGCCAGCAGTTCCCTGACAGATAATAGCAATCAGCCCCAGCATTTT,CASSSLTDNSNQPQHF,NA,TRBJ1-5,TRBV12-3/TRBV12-4,NA
TGTGCCAGCAGCTTAGCCAGCGCTCCTAGTTCCAATGAGCAGTTCTTC,CASSLASAPSSNEQFF,NA,TRBJ2-1,TRBV7-6,NA
TGTGCCTGGAGTGCACCCGGTAGATTAAATGAAAAACTGTTTTTT,CAWSAPGRLNEKLFF,NA,TRBJ1-4,TRBV30,NA
TGTGCCAGCAGTTGGGAAGGAAACTCCTACAATGAGCAGTTCTTC,CASSWEGNSYNEQFF,NA,TRBJ2-1,TRBV7-2,NA
TGCGCCAGCAGCCAAGATGCGGCAGGGGGTAACACTGAAGCTTTCTTT,CASSQDAAGGNTEAFF,few,TRBJ1-1,TRBV4-1,TRBD1
TGTGCCAGCAGCCCCCGGCAGAGAGGGAGCTATGGCTACACCTTC,CASSPRQRGSYGYTF,NA,TRBJ1-2,TRBV7-2,NA
TGTGCCAGCAGCTTAGGGGGGGGGAATTCACCCCTCCACTTT,CASSLGGGNSPLHF,many,TRBJ1-6,TRBV11-2,NA
TGTGCCACCGAGGGTGCCGGGGTTGATGAGCAGTTCTTC,CATEGAGVDEQFF,NA,TRBJ2-1,TRBV24-1,NA
TGTGCCAGTAGTCTTGCAGCCGCCTCCGGGGAGCTGTTTTTT,CASSLAAASGELFF,NA,TRBJ2-2,TRBV19,NA
TGTGCCAGTAGTATCGGGACAGGGTCCGAGCAGTACTTC,CASSIGTGSEQYF,NA,TRBJ2-7,TRBV19,TRBD1
TGTGCCAGCAGTCCGACAGTCTACGAGCAGTACTTC,CASSPTVYEQYF,few,TRBJ2-7,TRBV12-3/TRBV12-4,NA
TGCGCCAGCAGCCAAGATCGAACTCCGTATGGCTACACCTTC,CASSQDRTPYGYTF,NA,TRBJ1-2,TRBV4-1,NA
TGTGCCAGTAGCTTCCAGACAGGCGACATGAACACTGAAGCTTTCTTT,CASSFQTGDMNTEAFF,few,TRBJ1-1,TRBV19,NA
TGTGCCAGCAGCCGGGTAGGGGGCTTCAAGGGTGAAAAACTGTTTTTT,CASSRVGGFKGEKLFF,many,TRBJ1-4,TRBV14,TRBD1
TGCGCCAGCAGCCAAGAGGGCCAGCCCCAGCATTTT,CASSQEGQPQHF,NA,TRBJ1-5,TRBV4-1,NA
TGTGCCAGCAGCTTAGGGAAAGGGAATCAGCCCCAGCATTTT,CASSLGKGNQPQHF,few,TRBJ1-5,TRBV7-6,NA
TGTGCCAGCGGAAGCCCTGAGCAGTATTTT,CASGSPEQYF,few,TRBJ2-3,TRBV12-3/TRBV12-4,NA
TGTGCCAGCAGTGATCAGCGATCTGGTGTTGTGGGAGAGACCCAGTACTTC,CASSDQRSGVVGETQYF,few,TRBJ2-5,TRBV12-3/TRBV12-4,NA
TGTGCCAGCAGCCAAAGGCTAGGGAGTGACGAGCAGTACTTC,CASSQRLGSDEQYF,NA,TRBJ2-7,TRBV7-2,NA
TGTGCCAGCAGTTTATCAGGGTCCTATGGCTACACCTTC,CASSLSGSYGYTF,NA,TRBJ1-2,TRBV27,NA
TGTGCCAGCAACTTACCCACAGGGGCTCCTAACTATGGCTACACCTTC,CASNLPTGAPNYGYTF,NA,TRBJ1-2,TRBV7-2,TRBD1
TGCAGTGCTAGAGATAAGAGACAGGGACTCAATGAGCAGTTCTTC,CSARDKRQGLNEQFF,few,TRBJ2-1,TRBV20-1,NA
TGTGCCAGCAGCTCCCCGGAACTAGCGGCTGTTACTGAGCACAATGAGCAGTTCTTC,CASSSPELAAVTEHNEQFF,once,TRBJ2-1,TRBV7-2,TRBD2
TGTGCCAGCAGCACAGGGACTTTTAGCTCCTACGAGCAGTACTTC,CASSTGTFSSYEQYF,NA,TRBJ2-7,TRBV7-8,NA
TGTGCCAGCAGCTTGACCAACGCGGAGACCCAGTACTTC,CASSLTNAETQYF,NA,TRBJ2-5,TRBV7-9,NA
TGTGCCAGCAGCTCCGGGTCCCCCCAGCAGTTCTTC,CASSSGSPQQFF,few,TRBJ2-1,TRBV7-8,NA
TGTGCCAGCAGCTCTCTCCCAACTAGTTACACCGGGGAGCTGTTTTTT,CASSSLPTSYTGELFF,NA,TRBJ2-2,TRBV7-9,NA